This TCR beta chain was captured in a study of early T cells in non-severe SARS-CoV-2 infection. About the study: The authors sequenced bulk RNA from unsorted whole blood, leaving chains unpaired.

Ten or more counts support this clonotype. V shed 5 bases and J 5 bases; nucleotides not matched to a gene: 8. Germline CDR1 and CDR2: MNHNY and SVGAGI (reference sequence). The length of the CDR3 is 15 residues. As part of library construction, unique molecular identifiers were attached to individual cDNA molecules. TCRdb re-derived calls from the 5' RACE reads in MiXCR, one entry per CDR3 protein. The sample gives roughly 36,000 distinct CDR3 sequences, approximately 5% of which show up once; roughly 13% is in the top ten. The sequence was collected from an adult who was a healthcare worker with PCR-confirmed SARS-CoV-2 infection or an uninfected control (not recorded which). The sequenced material came from whole blood. The chain recombines TRBV6-6 with TRBJ2-5; 10 bases fit TRBD2. The CDR3 coding sequence is TGTGCCAGCAGTCCTTTAGCGGGGGGTAAGGAGACCCAGTACTTC. Translated, it gives CASSPLAGGKETQYF.